This TCR beta chain was captured by sequencing in a study of cytomegalovirus exposure and HLA in healthy donors. A note on this clone: Its antigen is unknown.

Study-level results: The investigators catalogued 164 TCR beta chains as cytomegalovirus-associated. TCR beta V segments were, for the most part, productive about 90% or about 30% of the time in an earlier analysis.

60 Vbeta and 13 Jbeta primers were used in PCR. Assay: immunoSEQ multiplex PCR; the TCRdb copy retains only in-frame clones and omits some. The sample table includes 190,000 or so clones. Input material: PBMCs. The clonotype originates from a boy between 10 and 17 years old in good health and CMV-seronegative.

CDR3 DNA: TGTGCCAGCAGGCACGGACAGGGGGTAGCTTTCTTT. Translation: CASRHGQGVAFF. The chain couples TRBV6-5 to TRBJ1-1, with 10 bases that match TRBD1. The V segment lost 6 bases and the J segment 10 bases; nucleotides outside the gene matches: 5. Germline V gives CDR1 MNHEY, CDR2 SVGAGI. This CDR3 has 12 residues.